The 30 T cell receptor beta chains below come from one sample, sequenced in a study of OX40 agonist ivuxolimab in advanced cancers. The data were produced by immunoSEQ multiplex PCR, yet TCRdb's version contains in-frame clones alone and is incomplete. The table has more than 55,000 clones, nearly 90% seen once. Source: CD4+ or CD8+ T cells sorted from blood, taken in a trial of the OX40 agonist ivuxolimab. The receptors originated from an adult with an advanced solid tumor such as melanoma, head and neck, liver or kidney cancer.

Points on this clone: At one end, the junction sequence differs from germline, possibly due to a read error. The J gene is TRBJ2-7, the V gene TRBV6-6; no clear D gene. The CDR3 totals 11 residues. Germline CDR1 MNHNY, CDR2 SVGAGI (reference sequence). The CDR3 sequence is CASSYPPPRSF. The CDR3 nucleotides read TGTGCCAGCAGTTACCCCCCACCACGTTCGTTC.

This chain joins TRBV14 and TRBJ2-1, with 7 bases aligning to TRBD2. Germline-derived CDR1 and CDR2 are SGHDN and FVKESK. The CDR3 has 14 amino acids. J lost 7 bases, V lost 4 bases, and 7 bases had no gene match. The CDR3 nucleotides are TGTGCCAGCAGCCTAAAGCGGGGAATTAATGAGCAGTTCTTC. Amino acids: CASSLKRGINEQFF.

The genes are TRBV19 and TRBJ1-1; 7 bases fit TRBD1. There are 15 residues in the CDR3. V shed 5 bases, J shed 1 base, and the junction held 7 bases outside the gene matches. Germline assignment: CDR1 LNHDA and CDR2 SQIVND (reference sequence). CDR3 bases: TGTGCCAGTAGTGCTAGGACAGGACGGAACACTGAAGCTTTCTTT. This codes for CASSARTGRNTEAFF. The full variable domain, with the rest looked up from reference TRBV19 and TRBJ1-1, is DGGITQSPKYLFRKEGQNVTLSCEQNLNHDAMYWYRQDPGQGLRLIYYSQIVNDFQKGDIAEGYSVSREKKESFPLTVTSAQKNPTAFYLCASSARTGRNTEAFFGQGTRLTVV.

The CDR3 DNA reads TGCGCCAGCAGCTTGAACTATCCGGAGACCCAGTACTTC. It specifies CASSLNYPETQYF. The rearrangement joins TRBV5-1 to TRBJ2-5; D unresolved. CDR1 is SGHRS and CDR2 is YFSETQ in the germline V gene. The CDR3 has 13 residues. The V and J ends lost 1 base and 5 bases respectively, with 9 bases between them.

V is TRBV18 and J is TRBJ2-7; no definite D call. The CDR3 is 14 amino acids. V was cut by 3 bases and J by 4 bases, with 13 bases left in between. Germline V gene sequence: CDR1 KGHSH, CDR2 LQKENI. The DNA of the CDR3 is TGTGCCAGCTCACCTGGTTCTGAGCAATACGAGCAGTACTTC. Encoded protein: CASSPGSEQYEQYF.

The chain uses TRBV9 and TRBJ2-7; either TRBD1 or TRBD2 may supply D (6 bases each). Trimming removed 2 bases at V and 4 bases at J, with 16 bases between. Germline V lookup: CDR1 SGDLS, CDR2 YYNGEE. The CDR3 has 15 amino acids. The CDR3 nucleotides are TGTGCCAGCAGCGTTAGTTGGGGGGCTGGGTACGAGCAGTACTTC. Translating it yields CASSVSWGAGYEQYF.

The chain uses TRBV27 and TRBJ2-7; D is uncertain. Germline assignment: CDR1 MNHEY and CDR2 SMNVEV (reference sequence). Trimming shortened V by 0 bases and J by 2 bases, and 8 bases separated the two germline ends. The CDR3 loop spans 14 amino acids. This CDR3 is CASSLSVGTYEQYF. CDR3 sequence (DNA): TGTGCCAGCAGTTTATCGGTCGGCACCTACGAGCAGTACTTC.

The chain links TRBV5-1 to TRBJ1-1, with D possibly TRBD1 on 5 matching bases. V gave up 5 bases and J gave up 6 bases, with 14 bases separating them. CDR3 length: 13 amino acids. Germline CDR1 reads SGHRS; CDR2 reads YFSETQ. The CDR3 DNA sequence: TGCGCCAGCAGGGGGGGAGCCTATGCTGAAGCTTTCTTT. Residues: CASRGGAYAEAFF.

The V and J genes are TRBV28 and TRBJ2-3; 7 nucleotides match TRBD2. Germline lookup yields CDR1 MDHEN and CDR2 SYDVKM. Unmatched junction bases numbered 14, after V lost 5 bases and J lost 0 bases. The CDR3 runs 18 residues. The CDR3 spells CASSPLFTGGRSTDTQYF. Written as DNA, the CDR3 is TGTGCCAGCAGTCCCCTCTTTACGGGCGGGAGAAGCACAGATACGCAGTATTTT.

The CDR3 coding sequence is TGTGCCAGCAGCGTAGATGGGGGCGGGGAAAAACTGTTTTTT. Amino acid sequence: CASSVDGGGEKLFF. The rearrangement links TRBV9 to TRBJ1-4, with D perhaps TRBD1 (6 bases). This CDR3 contains 14 residues. CDR1 and CDR2 from the germline V gene are SGDLS and YYNGEE. Trimming stripped 0 bases from V and 8 bases from J, with 11 bases between.

The chain recombines TRBV2 with TRBJ1-1; 9 bases map to TRBD1. This CDR3 is 14 amino acids long. Germline CDR1 and CDR2: SNHLY and FYNNEI. With 5 bases clipped from V and 5 bases from J, the junction kept 6 bases outside the gene matches. CDR3 sequence (DNA): TGTGCCAGCAGTTCGAACAGGGGGCTTACTGAAGCTTTCTTT. Its translation: CASSSNRGLTEAFF.

The chain uses TRBV7-9 and TRBJ1-4; D not resolved. The CDR3 has 15 residues. The V and J ends lost 5 bases and 4 bases respectively, with 14 bases between them. CDR1 and CDR2 from the germline V gene are SEHNR and FQNEAQ (reference sequence). This chain's CDR3 is CASSPGGGLNEKLFF. The CDR3, as DNA: TGTGCCAGCAGCCCTGGTGGAGGGCTTAATGAAAAACTGTTTTTT.

The chain has TRBV7-2 and TRBJ1-5, with D perhaps TRBD1 (5 bases). The V gene's germline CDR1 is SGHTA and CDR2 FQGNSA. Trimming shortened V by 0 bases and J by 3 bases, and 12 bases separated the two germline ends. The CDR3 runs 16 residues. CDR3 protein: CASSLAGTGINQPQHF. Here the CDR3 DNA reads TGTGCCAGCAGCTTAGCGGGTACAGGAATCAATCAGCCCCAGCATTTT.

The chain has TRBV11-3 and TRBJ2-1; TRBD1 matches 7 bases. The CDR3 spans 15 residues. The trim removed 4 bases at V and 4 bases at J, leaving 7 bases unmatched. Germline CDR1 is SGHNT and CDR2 is YENEEA. The CDR3 nucleotides read TGTGCCAGCAGCTCCCGACAGGGCTCTTACAATGAGCAGTTCTTC. Protein product: CASSSRQGSYNEQFF.

The sample holds one count of this clone. CDR3 DNA sequence: TGTGCCAGCAGCCAAGAGCTAGCGAACACCGGGGAGCTGTTTTTT. Encoded protein: CASSQELANTGELFF. The rearrangement uses TRBV14 and TRBJ2-2; D gene unclear. The CDR3 totals 15 residues. The V gene's germline CDR1 is SGHDN and CDR2 FVKESK. V lost 0 bases, J lost 0 bases, and 5 bases lay in between.

The rearrangement joins TRBV28 to TRBJ2-6; 8 bases are shared with TRBD1. V was pared by 4 bases and J by 2 bases, with 1 base of the junction left unmatched. The germline gives CDR1 MDHEN, CDR2 SYDVKM. This CDR3 comprises 15 residues. CDR3 region: CASSSGGTGANVLTF. DNA for the CDR3: TGTGCCAGCAGTTCAGGGGGCACTGGGGCCAACGTCCTGACTTTC.

The V call is TRBV18, the J call TRBJ2-1; D not certain. V shed 2 bases and J shed 0 bases, with 8 bases lying between them. The CDR3 sequence is 15 residues long. Per the germline V gene, CDR1 is KGHSH and CDR2 is LQKENI. The DNA for the CDR3 is TGTGCCAGCTCACCATCGTCCGGCTCCTACAATGAGCAGTTCTTC. Protein product: CASSPSSGSYNEQFF.

The chain recombines TRBV28 with TRBJ1-2, with D uncertain. V lost 7 bases to trimming and J lost 5 bases, with 11 bases between them. Germline CDR1 is MDHEN and CDR2 is SYDVKM. The CDR3 loop spans 12 amino acids. This CDR3 is CASTVGRYGYTF. CDR3 nucleotide sequence: TGTGCCAGCACCGTCGGAAGATATGGCTACACCTTC.

The V call is TRBV6-6, the J call TRBJ1-2; D is ambiguous. Germline CDR1 reads MNHNY; CDR2 reads SVGAGI (reference sequence). This CDR3 spans 11 amino acids. V lost 4 bases and J 11 bases, leaving 11 bases between the germline ends. The CDR3 sequence: CASSLAGRYTF. Written as DNA, the CDR3 is TGTGCCAGCAGTTTAGCAGGCCGATACACCTTC.

The chain joins TRBV30 to TRBJ2-7; the match to TRBD2 covers 9 bases. The V and J ends lost 3 bases and 5 bases, in that order; junction bases with no gene match: 5. Germline CDR1 is GTSNPN and CDR2 is SVGIG (reference sequence). The CDR3 sequence is 13 residues long. CDR3 DNA: TGTGCCTGGAGCGGGCTAGCGGGAAACGAGCAGTACTTC. Its translation: CAWSGLAGNEQYF.

This chain uses TRBV20-1 with TRBJ1-3; TRBD1 agrees at 7 bases. V gave up 5 bases and J gave up 8 bases; unmatched junction bases: 3. Germline CDR1 reads DFQATT; CDR2 reads SNEGSKA (reference sequence). This CDR3 region has 11 residues. The CDR3 region is CSAPGGDTIYF. CDR3 coding DNA: TGCAGTGCTCCAGGGGGAGACACCATATATTTT.

The CDR3 loop is CASSASGRETQYF. DNA of the CDR3: TGTGCCAGCAGCGCTAGCGGGAGGGAGACCCAGTACTTC. The chain couples TRBV7-9 to TRBJ2-5; 11 bases align to TRBD2. Germline V CDR1 and CDR2: SEHNR, FQNEAQ (reference sequence). The CDR3 length is 13 residues. V shed 5 bases, J shed 5 bases, and the junction held 1 base outside the gene matches.

This sequence joins TRBV29-1 and TRBJ1-2; the D gene is possibly TRBD1 (6 bases). This CDR3 has 13 residues. Germline V CDR1 and CDR2: SQVTM, ANQGSEA. The V and J ends lost 7 bases and 3 bases respectively, with 15 bases between them. The CDR3 bases are TGCAGCGAAACTGACAGGATGGACTATGGCTACACCTTC. Encoded protein: CSETDRMDYGYTF.

The J gene is TRBJ2-7, the V gene TRBV28; unclear D gene. Per the germline V gene, CDR1 is MDHEN and CDR2 is SYDVKM. This CDR3 has 14 amino acids. V was cut by 1 base and J by 0 bases, with 7 bases left in between. The CDR3 here is CASSLSPFSYEQYF. In DNA form, the CDR3 reads TGTGCCAGCAGTTTATCGCCATTCTCCTACGAGCAGTACTTC.

The V gene is TRBV6-4, the J gene TRBJ1-1, with TRBD1 identical over 10 bases. There are 16 residues in the CDR3. From germline, CDR1 is MRHNA and CDR2 SNTAGT. V lost 6 bases to trimming and J lost 1 base; unmatched junction nucleotides: 8. The CDR3 region has the DNA TGTGCCAGCAGCCGGGACAGGGGACGGGGGAACACTGAAGCTTTCTTT. Amino acid sequence: CASSRDRGRGNTEAFF.

This clone was seen only once. CDR3 in DNA: TGTGCCAGCAGCCCGCGGGGGGGACAGGGGACCTACAATGAGCAGTTCTTC. The encoded protein is CASSPRGGQGTYNEQFF. The rearrangement uses TRBV5-4 and TRBJ2-1; D is perhaps TRBD1 (10 bases). There are 17 residues in the CDR3. Trimming shortened V by 4 bases and J by 2 bases, and 19 bases separated the two germline ends. Germline CDR1 reads SGHNT; CDR2 reads YYREEE (reference sequence).

V and J are TRBV6-6 and TRBJ1-3; D ambiguous. This CDR3 is 13 amino acids long. V dropped 6 bases and J dropped 0 bases, with 6 bases sitting between them. CDR1 and CDR2 from the germline V gene are MNHNY and SVGAGI (reference sequence). CDR3 residues: CASRENSGNTIYF. CDR3 coding DNA: TGTGCCAGCAGGGAGAACTCTGGAAACACCATATATTTT.

This clone has a single count. The chain joins TRBV13 to TRBJ1-4, with D perhaps matching TRBD1 (5 bases). Germline V lookup: CDR1 PRHDT, CDR2 FYEKMQ (reference sequence). Trimming left V 6 bases short and J 7 bases short, with 12 bases between. This CDR3 spans 13 amino acids. CDR3 sequence: CASREWGSEKLFF. CDR3 DNA: TGTGCCAGCAGAGAATGGGGGAGTGAAAAACTGTTTTTT.

This rearrangement joins TRBV9 to TRBJ2-2, with 9 bases lining up with TRBD1. CDR3 size: 16 residues. V lost 3 bases and J lost 4; bases outside the gene matches: 7. The germline CDR1 and CDR2 sequences are SGDLS and YYNGEE. The CDR3 spells CASSAPGQGLTGELFF. In nucleotides, the CDR3 is TGTGCCAGCAGCGCGCCGGGACAGGGACTCACCGGGGAGCTGTTTTTT. Drawing the rest from reference TRBV9 and TRBJ2-2, the complete variable domain is DSGVTQTPKHLITATGQRVTLRCSPRSGDLSVYWYQQSLDQGLQFLIQYYNGEERAKGNILERFSAQQFPDLHSELNLSSLELGDSALYFCASSAPGQGLTGELFFGEGSRLTVL.

The chain uses TRBV28 and TRBJ1-2; D gene unclear. Germline CDR1 is MDHEN and CDR2 is SYDVKM. This CDR3 contains 15 residues. Trimming stripped 1 base from V and 10 bases from J, with 19 bases between. The chain's CDR3 is CASSLLIPGRSDYTF. CDR3 coding DNA: TGTGCCAGCAGTTTATTAATCCCCGGACGGTCTGACTACACCTTC.